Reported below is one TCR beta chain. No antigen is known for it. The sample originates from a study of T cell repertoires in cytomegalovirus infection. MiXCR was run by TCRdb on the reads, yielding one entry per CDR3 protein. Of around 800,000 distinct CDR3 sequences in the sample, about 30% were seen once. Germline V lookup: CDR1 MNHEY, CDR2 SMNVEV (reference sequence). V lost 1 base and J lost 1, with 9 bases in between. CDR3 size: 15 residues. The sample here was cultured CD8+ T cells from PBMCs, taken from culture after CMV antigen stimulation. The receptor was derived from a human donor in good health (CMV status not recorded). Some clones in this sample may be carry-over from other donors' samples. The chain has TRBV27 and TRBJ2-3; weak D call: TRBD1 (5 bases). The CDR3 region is CASSLYRPRTDTQYF. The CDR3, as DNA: TGTGCCAGCAGTTTATACAGGCCTCGCACAGATACGCAGTATTTT.